The 27 T cell receptor beta chains presented below share a single source sample, sequenced in a study of cytomegalovirus exposure and HLA in healthy donors. PCR involved 60 Vbeta and 13 Jbeta primers. TCRdb keeps only in-frame clones here, not all; method: immunoSEQ multiplex PCR. The table records roughly 93,000 clones, around four fifths of them present only once. The sample consisted of PBMCs. Receptors were obtained from a man aged 30 to 39 in good health and CMV-seronegative.

The chain uses TRBV9 and TRBJ2-7; 9 bases map to TRBD1. The V gene's germline CDR1 is SGDLS and CDR2 YYNGEE. CDR3 length: 15 residues. Trimming at V came to 3 bases and at J to 5 bases, leaving 9 bases not matched to a gene. In DNA, the CDR3 is TGTGCCAGCAGCGCCAGGGACAGGGCGGGTGACGAGCAGTACTTC. It codes for CASSARDRAGDEQYF. Filled out from reference TRBV9 and TRBJ2-7, the complete variable domain reads DSGVTQTPKHLITATGQRVTLRCSPRSGDLSVYWYQQSLDQGLQFLIQYYNGEERAKGNILERFSAQQFPDLHSELNLSSLELGDSALYFCASSARDRAGDEQYFGPGTRLTVT.

This clone was counted between two and nine times. The rearrangement joins TRBV5-6 to TRBJ2-6; D call uncertain. V shed 2 bases and J shed 0 bases, with 9 bases lying between them. CDR1 SGHDT and CDR2 YYEEEE come from the germline V gene. This CDR3 has 16 residues. As DNA, the CDR3 is TGTGCCAGCAGCTTAGCAGCGCGCTCTGGGGCCAACGTCCTGACTTTC. Translated, it gives CASSLAARSGANVLTF.

The rearrangement links TRBV6-5 to TRBJ1-1; no reliable D call. V gave up 6 bases and J gave up 2 bases, with 10 bases separating them. CDR1 is MNHEY and CDR2 is SVGAGI in the germline V gene. The CDR3 has 13 residues. The CDR3 is CASSYDINTEAFF. Here the CDR3 DNA reads TGTGCCAGCAGCTACGACATTAACACTGAAGCTTTCTTT.

This chain connects TRBV30 to TRBJ1-5, with TRBD1 identical over 8 bases. The CDR3 has 14 amino acids. The junction had 4 bases not matched to a gene; V was cut back by 0 bases and J by 6 bases. The V gene's germline CDR1 is GTSNPN and CDR2 SVGIG (reference sequence). CDR3 region: CAWSVQGGSQPQHF. The CDR3 coding sequence is TGTGCCTGGAGTGTACAGGGGGGGTCTCAGCCCCAGCATTTT.

A few counts support this clone. Other DNA sequences in the same sample also yield this CDR3. This chain links TRBV5-1 with TRBJ2-7; 10 bases fit TRBD2. In germline, CDR1 is SGHRS, CDR2 YFSETQ. This CDR3 is built from 12 residues. V lost 2 bases to trimming and J lost 7 bases; unmatched junction nucleotides: 0. The CDR3: CASSLAGGEQYF. CDR3 nucleotide sequence: TGCGCCAGCAGCTTAGCGGGGGGGGAGCAGTACTTC.

The chain is built from TRBV18 and TRBJ1-5; D remains unclear. Germline CDR1 and CDR2: KGHSH and LQKENI. Trimming shortened V by 5 bases and J by 7 bases, and 12 bases separated the two germline ends. This CDR3 region has 13 residues. The CDR3 DNA sequence: TGTGCCAGCTCATCGGGAGGGCCCCAGCCCCAGCATTTT. This gives the protein CASSSGGPQPQHF.

The chain combines TRBV11-2 with TRBJ2-3; a possible D gene is TRBD2 (6 bases). This CDR3 contains 14 residues. Germline V CDR1 and CDR2: SGHAT, FQNNGV. V lost 7 bases and J 0 bases, leaving 11 bases between the germline ends. The CDR3 loop reads CASTPGTSTDTQYF. DNA for the CDR3: TGTGCCAGCACCCCCGGGACTAGCACAGATACGCAGTATTTT. The full variable domain, with the rest looked up from reference TRBV11-2 and TRBJ2-3, is EAGVAQSPRYKIIEKRQSVAFWCNPISGHATLYWYQQILGQGPKLLIQFQNNGVVDDSQLPKDRFSAERLKGVDSTLKIQPAKLEDSAVYLCASTPGTSTDTQYFGPGTRLTVL.

This clone was seen only once. The chain joins TRBV5-1 to TRBJ2-2; 7 bases are a match to TRBD2. V gave up 0 bases and J gave up 5 bases; unmatched junction bases: 7. Germline V lookup: CDR1 SGHRS, CDR2 YFSETQ. The CDR3 covers 16 residues. The DNA for the CDR3 is TGCGCCAGCAGCTTGGTGAGCGGGGCCGGTACCGGGGAGCTGTTTTTT. Translation gives CASSLVSGAGTGELFF.

The J gene is TRBJ1-6, the V gene TRBV7-2; 7 bases align to TRBD1. The CDR3 runs 14 residues. V dropped 3 bases and J dropped 8; count of bases not matched to a gene: 4. In germline, CDR1 is SGHTA, CDR2 FQGNSA. The chain's CDR3 is CASSLTGYYSPLHF. CDR3 nucleotide sequence: TGTGCCAGCAGCTTGACAGGGTATTATTCACCCCTCCACTTT.

Note on this clone: The same CDR3 is also encoded by other DNA sequences in this sample. This chain connects TRBV6-1 to TRBJ1-1; the match to TRBD1 covers 7 bases. The CDR3 runs to 15 residues. Germline assignment: CDR1 MNHNS and CDR2 SASEGT. V was clipped by 4 bases and J by 0 bases; unmatched bases: 5. This CDR3 is CASSARQGLNTEAFF. The CDR3 nucleotides read TGTGCCAGCAGTGCCCGACAGGGTTTGAACACTGAAGCTTTCTTT.

This chain uses TRBV7-2 with TRBJ2-1; 14 positions agree with TRBD2. V dropped 1 base and J dropped 8; count of bases not matched to a gene: 10. CDR3 size: 18 residues. Germline CDR1 reads SGHTA; CDR2 reads FQGNSA. CDR3 in amino acids: CASSLVVGGLAGVHEQFF. The CDR3 DNA reads as TGTGCCAGCAGCTTAGTAGTAGGGGGACTAGCGGGAGTCCATGAGCAGTTCTTC. Together with reference TRBV7-2 and TRBJ2-1, the CDR3 gives the full variable domain: GAGVSQSPSNKVTEKGKDVELRCDPISGHTALYWYRQSLGQGLEFLIYFQGNSAPDKSGLPSDRFSAERTGGSVSTLTIQRTQQEDSAVYLCASSLVVGGLAGVHEQFFGPGTRLTVL.

This clone has a single count. The chain has TRBV11-1 and TRBJ2-1; D perhaps matches TRBD2 (5 bases). V was trimmed by 2 bases and J by 9 bases, leaving 11 bases between them. The CDR3 spans 13 residues. The germline gives CDR1 SGHAT, CDR2 FQDESV (reference sequence). This CDR3 reads CASSLTTAGEQFF. For the CDR3, the DNA is TGTGCCAGCAGCTTAACAACCGCGGGTGAGCAGTTCTTC.

The chain has TRBV29-1 and TRBJ1-5; D gene uncertain. The CDR3 has 14 residues. Germline CDR1 reads SQVTM; CDR2 reads ANQGSEA. V lost 6 bases, J lost 3 bases, and 15 bases lay in between. The CDR3 DNA reads TGCAGCGTCTCGGAGGTAGCAGCCAATCAGCCCCAGCATTTT. Protein sequence: CSVSEVAANQPQHF. Supplemented by reference TRBV29-1 and TRBJ1-5, the full variable domain reads SAVISQKPSRDICQRGTSLTIQCQVDSQVTMMFWYRQQPGQSLTLIATANQGSEATYESGFVIDKFPISRPNLTFSTLTVSNMSPEDSSIYLCSVSEVAANQPQHFGDGTRLSIL.

The chain carries TRBV5-6 and TRBJ2-7; TRBD1 matches at 10 bases. Germline lookup yields CDR1 SGHDT and CDR2 YYEEEE. Trimming removed 3 bases from V and 6 bases from J; junction bases left unmatched: 0. The CDR3 loop spans 12 amino acids. The DNA of the CDR3 is TGTGCCAGCAGCTGGACAGGGGGCGAGCAGTACTTC. Translating gives CASSWTGGEQYF.

The V call is TRBV4-2, the J call TRBJ2-1; 13 positions agree with TRBD2. The V gene's germline CDR1 is LGHNA and CDR2 YNFKEQ. CDR3 size: 16 residues. V lost 4 bases and J lost 4; bases outside the gene matches: 4. In DNA form, the CDR3 reads TGTGCCAGCAGCCCCGGACTAGCGGGAGAGTACAATGAGCAGTTCTTC. Its protein product is CASSPGLAGEYNEQFF.

The chain recombines TRBV7-2 with TRBJ2-2; D not resolved. V lost 6 bases and J 1 base, leaving 9 bases between the germline ends. CDR3 size: 14 residues. In germline, CDR1 is SGHTA, CDR2 FQGNSA. The CDR3 reads CASSSQRNTGELFF. The CDR3 DNA is TGTGCCAGCAGTTCACAGAGGAACACCGGGGAGCTGTTTTTT.

V usage is TRBV5-1 and J usage is TRBJ2-3; a weak D match, TRBD2 (6 bases). The CDR3 loop spans 18 amino acids. The germline V and J ends were trimmed by 0 bases and 0 bases, with 17 bases remaining between them. The germline V gene encodes CDR1 SGHRS and CDR2 YFSETQ. The CDR3 DNA is TGCGCCAGCAGCTTGGTGGGGGTAGCTAGCGCAAGCACAGATACGCAGTATTTT. Amino acids: CASSLVGVASASTDTQYF.

The chain uses TRBV5-1 and TRBJ1-1; D is ambiguous. CDR1 SGHRS and CDR2 YFSETQ come from the germline V gene. V dropped 0 bases and J dropped 4 bases, with 13 bases sitting between them. There are 15 residues in the CDR3. As DNA, the CDR3 is TGCGCCAGCAGCTTGGATGTCGCGGGCGTCACTGAAGCTTTCTTT. Its protein is CASSLDVAGVTEAFF.

This chain links TRBV6-1 with TRBJ2-7, with 8 bases that match TRBD2. J was trimmed by 3 bases and V by 10 bases; bases with no gene match: 11. Germline V gene sequence: CDR1 MNHNS, CDR2 SASEGT. This CDR3 comprises 14 residues. The CDR3 region has the DNA TGTGCCATCTTTGAGCGGGGGACCATCTACGAGCAGTACTTC. Translated: CAIFERGTIYEQYF.

The chain employs TRBV19 and TRBJ2-1; 10 bases map to TRBD2. CDR3 length equals 18 residues. J was trimmed by 5 bases and V by 3 bases; bases with no gene match: 13. Germline CDR1 is LNHDA and CDR2 is SQIVND (reference sequence). CDR3 bases: TGTGCCAGTAGTATTAGGATTTTAGCGGGGGGCGGTCACAATGAGCAGTTCTTC. This codes for CASSIRILAGGGHNEQFF. The full variable domain, in which reference TRBV19 and TRBJ2-1 provide the parts outside the CDR3, is DGGITQSPKYLFRKEGQNVTLSCEQNLNHDAMYWYRQDPGQGLRLIYYSQIVNDFQKGDIAEGYSVSREKKESFPLTVTSAQKNPTAFYLCASSIRILAGGGHNEQFFGPGTRLTVL.

The chain uses TRBV29-1 and TRBJ2-1, with a possible D match to TRBD1 (5 bases). Looked up from germline, CDR1 is SQVTM and CDR2 is ANQGSEA. The length of the CDR3 is 10 residues. Deletions cut 6 bases from V and 7 bases from J, with 7 bases between. CDR3 sequence (DNA): TGCAGCGTGTCAGGGAATGAGCAGTTCTTC. This gives the protein CSVSGNEQFF.

This clone appeared once. The gene calls are TRBV30 and TRBJ1-6, with D perhaps TRBD1 (5 bases). The CDR3 covers 14 residues. Between the trimmed V and J ends, which lost 0 bases and 7 bases, there was a span of 10 bases. Germline V gives CDR1 GTSNPN, CDR2 SVGIG (reference sequence). The CDR3 DNA is TGTGCCTGGAGTGTCTGGGGCGGCAATTCACCCCTCCACTTT. It yields the protein CAWSVWGGNSPLHF.

The V gene is TRBV5-1, the J gene TRBJ2-1, with 9 positions matching TRBD2. After removal of 2 bases from V and 9 bases from J, the junction contained 12 bases not matched to a gene. CDR1 is SGHRS, CDR2 YFSETQ, per germline. The CDR3 extends over 16 amino acids. The CDR3 spells CASSLLTGLAFTEQFF. CDR3 coding DNA: TGCGCCAGCAGCTTACTGACGGGACTAGCATTTACTGAGCAGTTCTTC. The variable domain in full, with the rest retrieved from reference TRBV5-1 and TRBJ2-1, is KAGVTQTPRYLIKTRGQQVTLSCSPISGHRSVSWYQQTPGQGLQFLFEYFSETQRNKGNFPGRFSGRQFSNSRSEMNVSTLELGDSALYLCASSLLTGLAFTEQFFGPGTRLTVL.

In regard to this clone: An end of the junction does not agree with germline; a read error may underlie this. The rearrangement uses TRBV25-1 and TRBJ2-7, with a tentative D call TRBD2 (6 bases). The germline V gene encodes CDR1 MGHDK and CDR2 SYGVNS. This CDR3 region has 15 residues. The CDR3 nucleotides read TGTGCAAGCAGCCGACCGGAGGGACCTCTTAACGAGCAGTACTTC. Residues: CASSRPEGPLNEQYF.

The rearrangement uses TRBV29-1 and TRBJ1-1, with 7 bases fitting TRBD1. Germline V CDR1 and CDR2: SQVTM, ANQGSEA. J lost 3 bases, V lost 6 bases, and 7 bases had no gene match. This CDR3 is 13 amino acids long. This chain's CDR3 is CSVQGGWDTEAFF. CDR3 sequence (DNA): TGCAGCGTGCAGGGGGGCTGGGACACTGAAGCTTTCTTT.

The chain recombines TRBV6-5 with TRBJ1-2, with D perhaps matching TRBD1 (5 bases). V was pared by 6 bases and J by 2 bases, with 10 bases between. This CDR3 region has 13 residues. Germline loops: CDR1 MNHEY, CDR2 SVGAGI. DNA for the CDR3: TGTGCCAGCAGACGTCAGGGAAACTATGGCTACACCTTC. Translated: CASRRQGNYGYTF.

This clone appeared a single time. The chain couples TRBV28 to TRBJ2-7; a weak D match, TRBD2 (6 bases). The germline gives CDR1 MDHEN, CDR2 SYDVKM. Between the trimmed V and J ends, which lost 2 bases and 7 bases, there was a span of 6 bases. The CDR3 loop spans 11 amino acids. The CDR3: CASSLGREQYF. The CDR3 DNA sequence: TGTGCCAGCAGTTTAGGGAGGGAGCAGTACTTC. Together with reference TRBV28 and TRBJ2-7, the CDR3 gives the full variable domain: DVKVTQSSRYLVKRTGEKVFLECVQDMDHENMFWYRQDPGLGLRLIYFSYDVKMKEKGDIPEGYSVSREKKERFSLILESASTNQTSMYLCASSLGREQYFGPGTRLTVT.